The source of this T cell receptor (beta chain) is a study of cytomegalovirus exposure and HLA in healthy donors. CDR1 is MDHEN, CDR2 SYDVKM, per germline. This CDR3 is 15 amino acids long. V gave up 6 bases and J gave up 0 bases; unmatched junction bases: 5. The study ran its PCR with 60 Vbeta and 13 Jbeta primers. Clones were read by immunoSEQ multiplex PCR, and TCRdb kept only the in-frame ones, dropping some. The table lists some 140,000 clones, with 1.5% to 1.7% in the top ten. This chain connects TRBV28 to TRBJ1-5; 7 nucleotides agree with TRBD1. The sample was PBMCs. This sequence was found in a woman aged 40 to 55 in good health and CMV-seronegative. The CDR3 sequence is CASSRGTASNQPQHF. The CDR3 region has the DNA TGTGCCAGCAGCCGTGGGACAGCTAGCAATCAGCCCCAGCATTTT. The entire variable domain, with the rest obtained from reference TRBV28 and TRBJ1-5, is as follows: DVKVTQSSRYLVKRTGEKVFLECVQDMDHENMFWYRQDPGLGLRLIYFSYDVKMKEKGDIPEGYSVSREKKERFSLILESASTNQTSMYLCASSRGTASNQPQHFGDGTRLSIL.